One sample yielded the 5 T cell receptor beta chains listed below, sequenced in a study of a mutant IDH1 vaccine in newly diagnosed glioma. This sample's time point: week 23, last vaccination. Vaccinated patients received 300 ug of mutant IDH1 20-mer peptide per dose, with topical imiquimod. Profiled with immunoSEQ multiplex PCR; TCRdb holds only in-frame clones, not every one. This table holds under 85,000 clones, more than 80% found once. Antigens for these TCRs are unknown. The source was PBMCs, collected from a glioma patient whose treatment included an IDH1 peptide vaccine. The receptor source for this set is a woman in her forties or fifties with glioma.

The chain has TRBV2 and TRBJ2-7; the D gene could be TRBD1 or TRBD2 (5 bases each). Per the germline V gene, CDR1 is SNHLY and CDR2 is FYNNEI. The CDR3 totals 14 residues. The V and J ends lost 5 bases and 5 bases respectively, with 16 bases between them. CDR3 sequence: CASSRRDRFDEQYF. As DNA, the CDR3 is TGTGCCAGCAGTCGCCGGGACCGCTTTGACGAGCAGTACTTC.

In this sample, this clone turned up a few times. V is TRBV30 and J is TRBJ1-5; possibly TRBD1 for D (5 bases). The ends were cut back, 7 bases at V and 2 bases at J, with 15 bases in the middle. The CDR3 is 14 residues long. Germline V gene data show CDR1 as GTSNPN and CDR2 as SVGIG (reference sequence). The CDR3: CASTQQGGNQPQHF. The CDR3 nucleotides are TGTGCCTCGACGCAGCAGGGTGGCAATCAGCCCCAGCATTTT.

V is TRBV18 and J is TRBJ2-5, with D perhaps given as TRBD1 or TRBD2 (5 bases each). The CDR3 totals 17 residues. The germline V gene encodes CDR1 KGHSH and CDR2 LQKENI. Trimming removed 3 bases at V and 5 bases at J, with 22 bases between. CDR3 bases: TGTGCCAGCTCACCGGGGGAGAGGGCCCTGGCCGTGGAGACCCAGTACTTC. Amino acids: CASSPGERALAVETQYF.

A remark on this clone: The sample carries other DNA sequences with the same CDR3. This sequence joins TRBV18 and TRBJ2-7; the D gene is possibly TRBD2 (6 bases). Looked up from germline, CDR1 is KGHSH and CDR2 is LQKENI. V lost 0 bases and J lost 7, with 7 bases in between. This CDR3 is built from 12 residues. This CDR3 is CASSPPGGEQYF. The DNA for the CDR3 is TGTGCCAGCTCACCACCGGGGGGAGAGCAGTACTTC.

The rearrangement uses TRBV9 and TRBJ1-2, with 7 positions matching TRBD1. V trimming: 0 bases; J trimming: 4 bases; junction bases outside the gene matches: 6. Germline CDR1 and CDR2: SGDLS and YYNGEE. The CDR3 is 15 residues long. The CDR3 protein is CASSVEGDRVYGYTF. CDR3 DNA sequence: TGTGCCAGCAGCGTAGAGGGGGACAGAGTCTATGGCTACACCTTC.